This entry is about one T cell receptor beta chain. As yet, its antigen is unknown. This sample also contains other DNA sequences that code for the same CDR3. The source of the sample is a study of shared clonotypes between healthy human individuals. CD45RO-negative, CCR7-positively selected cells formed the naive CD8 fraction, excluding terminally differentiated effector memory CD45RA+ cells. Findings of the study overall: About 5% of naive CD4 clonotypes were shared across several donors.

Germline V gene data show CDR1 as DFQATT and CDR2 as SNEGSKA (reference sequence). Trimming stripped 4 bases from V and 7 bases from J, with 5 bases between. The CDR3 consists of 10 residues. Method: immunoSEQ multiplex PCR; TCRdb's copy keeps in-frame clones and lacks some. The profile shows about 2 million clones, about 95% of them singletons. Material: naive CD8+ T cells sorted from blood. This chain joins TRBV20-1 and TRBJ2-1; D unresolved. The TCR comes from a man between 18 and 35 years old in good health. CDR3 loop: CSAKVNEQFF. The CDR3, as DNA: TGCAGTGCTAAGGTGAATGAGCAGTTCTTC.